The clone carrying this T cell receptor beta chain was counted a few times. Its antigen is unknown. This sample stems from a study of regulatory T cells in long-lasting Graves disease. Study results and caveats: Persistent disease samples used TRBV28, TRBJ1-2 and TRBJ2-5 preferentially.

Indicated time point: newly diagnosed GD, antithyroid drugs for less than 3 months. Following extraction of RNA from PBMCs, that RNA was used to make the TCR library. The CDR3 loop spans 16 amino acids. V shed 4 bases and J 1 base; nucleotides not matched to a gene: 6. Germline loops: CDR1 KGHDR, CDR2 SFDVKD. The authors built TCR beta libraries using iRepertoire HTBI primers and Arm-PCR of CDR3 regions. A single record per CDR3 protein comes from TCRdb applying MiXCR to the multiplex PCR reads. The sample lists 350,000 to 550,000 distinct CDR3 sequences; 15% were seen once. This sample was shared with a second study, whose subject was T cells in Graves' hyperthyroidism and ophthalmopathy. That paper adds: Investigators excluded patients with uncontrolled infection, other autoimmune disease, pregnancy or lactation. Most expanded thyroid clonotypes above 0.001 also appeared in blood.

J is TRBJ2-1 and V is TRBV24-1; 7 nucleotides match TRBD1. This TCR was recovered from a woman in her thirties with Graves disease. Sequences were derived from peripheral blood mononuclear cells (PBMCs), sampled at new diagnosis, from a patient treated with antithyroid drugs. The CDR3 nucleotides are TGTGCCACCAGTGACACAGGGGATGGGTCCTACAATGAGCAGTTCTTC. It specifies CATSDTGDGSYNEQFF.